The present T cell receptor (beta chain) was sequenced within a study of radiotherapy plus CTLA-4 blockade in lung cancer. The wider study: Across the patients, objective responses occurred in approximately 20%, and disease control in about 29%.

The CDR3 runs to 15 residues. The germline V gene encodes CDR1 KGHSH and CDR2 LQKENI. The trim removed 1 base at V and 4 bases at J, leaving 6 bases unmatched. Treatment of patients with chemo-refractory metastatic non-small-cell lung cancer consisted of focal radiation plus CTLA-4 blockade with ipilimumab. Sequencing used immunoSEQ multiplex PCR; TCRdb keeps in-frame clones, though not all of them. In the table there are some 87,000 clones, approximately 82% of which are singletons. This clone was seen only once. What it binds is unknown. Study-wide results and limits: Researchers report tumor-derived TCR clones expanding in blood after radiotherapy plus ipilimumab. Reported findings show early blood T cell clone dynamics, with interferon-beta, best predicted response.

The chain recombines TRBV18 with TRBJ2-5; TRBD2 aligns across 7 bases. The sequence came from a human donor with non-small cell lung cancer that progressed on radiotherapy plus ipilimumab. Source: peripheral blood, taken from a patient treated with radiotherapy plus ipilimumab. The CDR3 DNA reads TGTGCCAGCTCACCACTCCGGGACTACACAGAGACCCAGTACTTC. Translating it yields CASSPLRDYTETQYF.